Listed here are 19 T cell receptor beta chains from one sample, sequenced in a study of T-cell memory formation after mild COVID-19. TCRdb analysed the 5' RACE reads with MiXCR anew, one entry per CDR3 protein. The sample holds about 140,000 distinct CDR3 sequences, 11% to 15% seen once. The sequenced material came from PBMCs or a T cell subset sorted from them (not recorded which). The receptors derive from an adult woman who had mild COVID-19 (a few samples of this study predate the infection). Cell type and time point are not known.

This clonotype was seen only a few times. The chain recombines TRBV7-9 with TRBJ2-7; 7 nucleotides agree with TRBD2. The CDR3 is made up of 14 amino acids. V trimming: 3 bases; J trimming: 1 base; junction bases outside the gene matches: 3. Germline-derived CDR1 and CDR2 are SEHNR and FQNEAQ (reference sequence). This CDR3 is CASSFSGLSYEQYF. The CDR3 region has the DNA TGTGCCAGCAGCTTTAGCGGGCTATCCTACGAGCAGTACTTC. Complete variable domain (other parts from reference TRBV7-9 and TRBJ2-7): DTGVSQNPRHKITKRGQNVTFRCDPISEHNRLYWYRQTLGQGPEFLTYFQNEAQLEKSRLLSDRFSAERPKGSFSTLEIQRTEQGDSAMYLCASSFSGLSYEQYFGPGTRLTVT.

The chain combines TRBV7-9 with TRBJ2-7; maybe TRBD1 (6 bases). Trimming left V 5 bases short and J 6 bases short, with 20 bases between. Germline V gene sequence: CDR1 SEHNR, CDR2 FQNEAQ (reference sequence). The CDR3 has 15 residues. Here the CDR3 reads CASSPGAGTEGEQYF. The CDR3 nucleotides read TGTGCCAGCAGCCCAGGGGCAGGGACGGAAGGCGAGCAGTACTTC.

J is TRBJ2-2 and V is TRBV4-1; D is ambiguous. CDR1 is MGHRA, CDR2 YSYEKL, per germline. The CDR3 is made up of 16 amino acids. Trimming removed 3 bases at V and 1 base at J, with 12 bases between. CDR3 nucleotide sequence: TGCGCCAGCAGCCAGCCACCTTGGGGGAACACCGGGGAGCTGTTTTTT. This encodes CASSQPPWGNTGELFF.

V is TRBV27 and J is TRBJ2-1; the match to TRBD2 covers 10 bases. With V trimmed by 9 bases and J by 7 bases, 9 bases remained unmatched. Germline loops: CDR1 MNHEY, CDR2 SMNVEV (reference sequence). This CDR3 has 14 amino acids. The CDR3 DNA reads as TGTGCCAGTTGGAGCGGGGGGGTTTGGAATGAGCAGTTCTTC. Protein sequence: CASWSGGVWNEQFF.

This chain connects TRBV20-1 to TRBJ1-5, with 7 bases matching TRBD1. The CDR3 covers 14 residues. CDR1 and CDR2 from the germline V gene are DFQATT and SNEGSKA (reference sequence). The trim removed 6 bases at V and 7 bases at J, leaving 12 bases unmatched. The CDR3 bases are TGCAGTGCCGAGATCCGGGACAGTAAACAGCCCCAGCATTTT. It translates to CSAEIRDSKQPQHF.

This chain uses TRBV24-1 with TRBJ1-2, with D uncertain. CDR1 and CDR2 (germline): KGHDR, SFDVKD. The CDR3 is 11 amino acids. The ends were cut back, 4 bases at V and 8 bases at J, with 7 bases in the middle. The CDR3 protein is CATSDPEGYTF. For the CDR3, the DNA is TGTGCCACCAGTGACCCAGAAGGCTACACCTTC.

CDR3 sequence: CASSLGARGAGNTEAFF. For the CDR3, the DNA is TGTGCCAGCAGCTTAGGGGCCAGGGGGGCCGGGAACACTGAAGCTTTCTTT. The chain combines TRBV7-6 with TRBJ1-1, with 7 bases aligning to TRBD1. Trimming took 1 base from V and 1 from J; bases not matched to a gene: 9. This CDR3 has 17 residues. Germline CDR1 and CDR2: SGHVS and FNYEAQ. Variable domain in full (rest from reference TRBV7-6 and TRBJ1-1): GAGVSQSPRYKVTKRGQDVALRCDPISGHVSLYWYRQALGQGPEFLTYFNYEAQQDKSGLPNDRFSAERPEGSISTLTIQRTEQRDSAMYRCASSLGARGAGNTEAFFGQGTRLTVV.

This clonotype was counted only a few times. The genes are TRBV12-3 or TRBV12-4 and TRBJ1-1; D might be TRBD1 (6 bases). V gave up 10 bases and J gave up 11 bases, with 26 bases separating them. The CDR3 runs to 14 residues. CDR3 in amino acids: CAISNGQPLNSAFF. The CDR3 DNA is TGTGCCATCTCTAACGGACAGCCGTTAAACTCGGCTTTCTTT.

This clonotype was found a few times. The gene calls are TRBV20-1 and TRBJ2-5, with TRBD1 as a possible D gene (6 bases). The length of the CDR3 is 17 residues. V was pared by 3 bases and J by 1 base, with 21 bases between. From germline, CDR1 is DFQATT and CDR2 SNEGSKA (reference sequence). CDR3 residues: CSAREPQGPGVQETQYF. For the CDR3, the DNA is TGCAGTGCTAGGGAACCTCAGGGGCCTGGTGTCCAAGAGACCCAGTACTTC.

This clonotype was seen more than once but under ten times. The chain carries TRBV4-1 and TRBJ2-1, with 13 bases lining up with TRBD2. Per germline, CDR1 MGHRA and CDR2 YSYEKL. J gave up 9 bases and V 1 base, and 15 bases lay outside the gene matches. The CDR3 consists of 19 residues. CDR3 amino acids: CASSQGPLSGLAGAGEQFF. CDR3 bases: TGCGCCAGCAGCCAAGGTCCCCTTTCCGGACTAGCGGGGGCAGGTGAGCAGTTCTTC.

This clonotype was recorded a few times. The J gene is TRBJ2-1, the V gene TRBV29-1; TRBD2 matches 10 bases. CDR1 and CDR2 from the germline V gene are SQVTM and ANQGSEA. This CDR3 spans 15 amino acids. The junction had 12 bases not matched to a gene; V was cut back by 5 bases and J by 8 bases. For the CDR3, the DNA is TGCAGCGTTAGCGGGGGGGAAAAAGCGAGCCATGAGCAGTTCTTC. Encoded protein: CSVSGGEKASHEQFF.

The CDR3 DNA reads as TGCAGCGTTGAAGGGAGTTCGCCTAGCATCTACGAGCAGTACTTC. Its protein product is CSVEGSSPSIYEQYF. The chain carries TRBV29-1 and TRBJ2-7; perhaps TRBD2 as D (5 bases). Trimming removed 1 base from V and 3 bases from J, with 16 bases in between. This CDR3 has 15 amino acids. Germline CDR1 is SQVTM and CDR2 is ANQGSEA.

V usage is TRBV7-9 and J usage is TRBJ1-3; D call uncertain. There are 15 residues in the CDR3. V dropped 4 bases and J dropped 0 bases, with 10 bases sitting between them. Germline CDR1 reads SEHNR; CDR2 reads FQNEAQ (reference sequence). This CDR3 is CASSSLKSSGNTIYF. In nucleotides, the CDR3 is TGTGCCAGCAGCTCGCTAAAAAGCTCTGGAAACACCATATATTTT. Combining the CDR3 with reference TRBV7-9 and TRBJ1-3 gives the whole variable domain DTGVSQNPRHKITKRGQNVTFRCDPISEHNRLYWYRQTLGQGPEFLTYFQNEAQLEKSRLLSDRFSAERPKGSFSTLEIQRTEQGDSAMYLCASSSLKSSGNTIYFGEGSWLTVV.

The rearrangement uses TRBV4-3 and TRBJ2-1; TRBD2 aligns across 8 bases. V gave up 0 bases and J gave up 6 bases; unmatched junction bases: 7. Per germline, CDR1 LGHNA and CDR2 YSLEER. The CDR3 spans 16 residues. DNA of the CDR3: TGCGCCAGCAGCCAAGAAGGGGCGGGAGGCCCCAATGAGCAGTTCTTC. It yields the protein CASSQEGAGGPNEQFF.

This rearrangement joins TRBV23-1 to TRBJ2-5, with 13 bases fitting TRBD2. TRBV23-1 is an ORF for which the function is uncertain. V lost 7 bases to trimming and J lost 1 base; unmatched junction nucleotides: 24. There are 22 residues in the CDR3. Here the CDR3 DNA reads TGCGCCAGCATACTAGCGGGGGGGACGAGGGGGTCCAACTCGTTCGCCCAAGAGACCCAGTACTTC. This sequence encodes CASILAGGTRGSNSFAQETQYF.

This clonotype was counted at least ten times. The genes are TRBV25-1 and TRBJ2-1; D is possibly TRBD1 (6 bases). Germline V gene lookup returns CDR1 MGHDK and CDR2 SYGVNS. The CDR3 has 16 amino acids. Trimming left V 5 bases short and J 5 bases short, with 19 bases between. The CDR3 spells CASSTPGRDTNNEQFF. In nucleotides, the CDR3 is TGTGCCAGCAGTACCCCCGGCCGGGACACCAACAATGAGCAGTTCTTC.

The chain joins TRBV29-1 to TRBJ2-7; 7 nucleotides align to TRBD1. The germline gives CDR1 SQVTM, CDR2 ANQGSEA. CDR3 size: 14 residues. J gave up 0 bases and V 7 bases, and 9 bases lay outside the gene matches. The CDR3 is CSAGTGTVSYEQYF. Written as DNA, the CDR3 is TGCAGCGCCGGCACCGGGACAGTCTCCTACGAGCAGTACTTC.

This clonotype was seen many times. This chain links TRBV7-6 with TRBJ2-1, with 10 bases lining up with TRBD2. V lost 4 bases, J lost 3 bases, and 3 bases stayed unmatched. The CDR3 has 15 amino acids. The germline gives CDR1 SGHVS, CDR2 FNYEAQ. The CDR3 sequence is CASSWLAGDYNEQFF. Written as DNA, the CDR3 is TGTGCCAGCAGCTGGCTAGCGGGGGACTACAATGAGCAGTTCTTC.

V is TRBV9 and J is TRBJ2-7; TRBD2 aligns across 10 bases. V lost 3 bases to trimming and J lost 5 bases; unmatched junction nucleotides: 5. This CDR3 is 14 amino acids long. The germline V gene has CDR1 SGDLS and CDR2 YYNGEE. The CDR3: CASSASGRIHEQYF. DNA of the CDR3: TGTGCCAGCAGCGCTAGCGGGAGAATCCACGAGCAGTACTTC.